Each of the 7 T cell receptor beta chains below was sequenced from the same sample in a study of vaccination and CD4 T cells after COVID-19. These TCRs' antigens remain unknown. Treatment noted: roughly 10-day PBMC culture with coronavirus spike peptide pools or control peptides (ViraFEST assay). Those CD4+ T cells from the unexposed donor predate the COVID-19 pandemic (2011-2018). Oncomine TCR Beta short-read sequencing was applied to DNA from cultured CD4+ T cells. Scientists extracted genomic DNA from CD4+ T cells grown in culture. TCRdb reprocessed the PCR reads via MiXCR and lists one record per CDR3 protein. There are thousands of distinct CDR3 sequences in the sample; around 34% occur only once, and roughly 40% lies in the top ten. Material for sequencing was CD4+ T cells from blood, cultured in vitro. The origin of the receptors is a human donor in good health.

The rearrangement links TRBV6-4 to TRBJ1-2; D not resolved. Trimming removed 7 bases from V and 4 bases from J, with 19 bases in between. This CDR3 is 15 amino acids long. The V gene's germline CDR1 is MRHNA and CDR2 SNTAGT. This chain's CDR3 is CASTGELCVCYGYTF. The CDR3 DNA is TGTGCCAGCACAGGTGAGTTGTGCGTGTGCTATGGCTACACCTTC.

This clonotype was detected a few times. The rearrangement joins TRBV6-2 or TRBV6-3 to TRBJ1-1; tentative D call: TRBD1 (6 bases). Germline values: CDR1 MNHEY, CDR2 SVGEGT. There are 15 residues in the CDR3. The V end lost 5 bases, the J end lost 5 bases, and 18 bases lay between the germline ends. The CDR3 spells CASSRRYRVGTEAFF. The CDR3 region has the DNA TGTGCCAGCAGTCGCAGGTACAGGGTGGGAACTGAAGCTTTCTTT.

The chain uses TRBV6-1 and TRBJ2-1; D not resolved. Trimming took 7 bases from V and 7 from J, leaving 11 bases between them. Per the germline V gene, CDR1 is MNHNS and CDR2 is SASEGT. CDR3 length: 12 residues. The CDR3 DNA sequence: TGTGCCAGCACCTCGGACCCAAATGAGCAGTTCTTC. This encodes CASTSDPNEQFF.

This clonotype was found a few times. This chain uses TRBV29-1 with TRBJ1-5; tentative D call: TRBD1 (5 bases). The CDR3 sequence is 14 residues long. Germline V gene sequence: CDR1 SQVTM, CDR2 ANQGSEA. V lost 6 bases and J 6 bases, leaving 18 bases between the germline ends. CDR3 nucleotides: TGCAGCGTCCAGGGAGGGAAGGTGGGTCAGCCCCAGCATTTT. Protein product: CSVQGGKVGQPQHF. Combining the CDR3 with reference TRBV29-1 and TRBJ1-5 gives the whole variable domain SAVISQKPSRDICQRGTSLTIQCQVDSQVTMMFWYRQQPGQSLTLIATANQGSEATYESGFVIDKFPISRPNLTFSTLTVSNMSPEDSSIYLCSVQGGKVGQPQHFGDGTRLSIL.

The chain recombines TRBV19 with TRBJ2-1; either TRBD1 or TRBD2 may fit D (6 bases each). Germline V gene lookup returns CDR1 LNHDA and CDR2 SQIVND (reference sequence). The CDR3 is made up of 16 amino acids. V was trimmed by 2 bases and J by 7 bases, leaving 18 bases between them. CDR3 amino acids: CASSIRRGGLDNEQFF. The CDR3 region has the DNA TGTGCCAGTAGTATAAGGCGAGGGGGACTCGATAATGAGCAGTTCTTC.

This clonotype has a handful of counts. CDR3 loop: CSASYLAGVVEQFF. The CDR3 coding sequence is TGCAGTGCTAGTTACCTAGCGGGAGTTGTTGAGCAGTTCTTC. The rearrangement links TRBV20-1 to TRBJ2-1; 10 positions match TRBD2. Unmatched junction bases numbered 8, after V lost 3 bases and J lost 9 bases. Germline V gene data show CDR1 as DFQATT and CDR2 as SNEGSKA (reference sequence). The CDR3 is made up of 14 amino acids.

This clonotype rates as medium-sized. The J gene is TRBJ1-1, the V gene TRBV20-1; TRBD1 might be the D (5 bases). CDR1 and CDR2 (germline): DFQATT, SNEGSKA (reference sequence). V was pared by 3 bases and J by 7 bases, with 18 bases between. CDR3 size: 14 residues. The CDR3 is CSASEGRESSEAFF. The CDR3 DNA reads as TGCAGTGCTAGCGAGGGCAGGGAATCCAGTGAAGCTTTCTTT.